Below are 27 T cell receptor beta chains sequenced from a single sample in a study of blood T cell repertoires in COVID-19. Libraries were prepared by immunoSEQ multiplex PCR; TCRdb keeps only in-frame clonotypes and omits some of them. There are about 480,000 clones in the sample; approximately 88% occur only once, and about 2% lies in the top ten. The sequencing input was PBMCs or T cells enriched from blood (not recorded which). These TCRs come from a middle-aged woman who had recovered from COVID-19.

The chain couples TRBV3-1 (or the pseudogene TRBV3-2) to TRBJ2-1, with 9 bases identical to TRBD2. V lost 4 bases and J lost 4; bases outside the gene matches: 20. The CDR3 is 20 residues long. The germline CDR1 and CDR2 sequences are LGHDT and YNNKEL (reference sequence). The CDR3 nucleotides read TGTGCCAGCAGCCCCGGGCTAGCGGGAAGACCCAGCTTTAGTTACAATGAGCAGTTCTTC. The encoded protein is CASSPGLAGRPSFSYNEQFF.

The chain employs TRBV5-1 and TRBJ1-4; D is perhaps TRBD1 (6 bases). V was shortened by 4 bases and J by 6 bases, with 10 bases between the two germline ends. In germline, CDR1 is SGHRS, CDR2 YFSETQ. This CDR3 region has 13 residues. CDR3 DNA: TGCGCCAGCAGCGGGGGGGCTCATGAAAAACTGTTTTTT. It specifies CASSGGAHEKLFF.

The gene calls are TRBV5-1 and TRBJ2-7; D is undetermined. Trimming took 0 bases from V and 4 from J, leaving 8 bases between them. The CDR3 has 13 residues. Per germline, CDR1 SGHRS and CDR2 YFSETQ. CDR3 protein: CASSLEQLYEQYF. The DNA of the CDR3 is TGCGCCAGCAGCTTGGAACAGCTTTACGAGCAGTACTTC.

This chain uses TRBV11-2 with TRBJ2-7, with 10 bases matching TRBD2. In germline, CDR1 is SGHAT, CDR2 FQNNGV. The CDR3 extends over 14 amino acids. Germline trimming cut 5 bases from V and 3 bases from J; bases unmatched to any gene: 4. The CDR3 coding sequence is TGTGCCAGCAGCCCCTGGACTAGCGGCTACGAGCAGTACTTC. Translated: CASSPWTSGYEQYF.

This clone showed up just once. V is TRBV6-6 and J is TRBJ2-1, with 11 bases lining up with TRBD2. CDR3 length: 16 residues. V was pared by 8 bases and J by 5 bases, with 11 bases of the junction left unmatched. CDR1 MNHNY and CDR2 SVGAGI come from the germline V gene (reference sequence). CDR3: CASQRTGTSGHNEQFF. The CDR3 DNA is TGTGCCAGCCAAAGAACCGGGACTAGCGGACACAATGAGCAGTTCTTC.

This chain joins TRBV5-6 and TRBJ1-5; D not certain. There are 15 residues in the CDR3. The germline V gene encodes CDR1 SGHDT and CDR2 YYEEEE. V was cut by 1 base and J by 0 bases, with 8 bases left in between. The chain's CDR3 is CASSLNLYSNQPQHF. CDR3 in DNA: TGTGCCAGCAGCTTGAATCTCTATAGCAATCAGCCCCAGCATTTT. The full variable domain, its missing parts supplied by reference TRBV5-6 and TRBJ1-5, is DAGVTQSPTHLIKTRGQQVTLRCSPKSGHDTVSWYQQALGQGPQFIFQYYEEEERQRGNFPDRFSGHQFPNYSSELNVNALLLGDSALYLCASSLNLYSNQPQHFGDGTRLSIL.

The gene calls are TRBV7-9 and TRBJ2-1, with D possibly matching TRBD2 (6 bases). Per germline, CDR1 SEHNR and CDR2 FQNEAQ (reference sequence). Trimming pared 1 base from V and 1 base from J, leaving 8 bases between. This CDR3 is built from 15 residues. The CDR3 sequence: CASSLERESYNEQFF. In nucleotides, the CDR3 is TGTGCCAGCAGCTTAGAACGGGAGTCCTACAATGAGCAGTTCTTC.

In this sample, this clone turned up a few times. The chain joins TRBV24-1 to TRBJ1-5, with D perhaps TRBD1 (6 bases). CDR3 length: 17 amino acids. CDR1 and CDR2 from the germline V gene are KGHDR and SFDVKD. The V end lost 0 bases, the J end lost 4 bases, and 15 bases lay between the germline ends. DNA of the CDR3: TGTGCCACCAGTGATTTGACAGGGACCCCGTGTAATCAGCCCCAGCATTTT. Protein sequence: CATSDLTGTPCNQPQHF.

This chain links TRBV18 with TRBJ1-1; no clear D gene. This CDR3 has 14 residues. Trimming left V 3 bases short and J 1 base short, with 9 bases between. Germline CDR1 is KGHSH and CDR2 is LQKENI. The CDR3 loop reads CASSPLQRNTEAFF. CDR3 coding DNA: TGTGCCAGCTCACCGTTACAGAGGAACACTGAAGCTTTCTTT.

The V and J genes are TRBV7-9 and TRBJ2-1; TRBD2 is a possible D gene (5 bases). Germline CDR1 and CDR2: SEHNR and FQNEAQ (reference sequence). The CDR3 consists of 15 residues. V was pared by 4 bases and J by 1 base, with 11 bases between. This CDR3 is CASSSSGFSYNEQFF. As DNA, the CDR3 is TGTGCCAGCAGCTCCAGCGGATTTTCCTACAATGAGCAGTTCTTC.

The chain joins TRBV12-3 or TRBV12-4 to TRBJ1-3; no reliable D call. This CDR3 spans 13 amino acids. V was pared by 6 bases and J by 0 bases, with 6 bases between. The CDR3 is CASRQFSGNTIYF. The CDR3 bases are TGTGCCAGCAGACAATTCTCTGGAAACACCATATATTTT.

The rearrangement links TRBV4-2 to TRBJ2-1, with D perhaps matching TRBD2 (6 bases). CDR1 is LGHNA, CDR2 YNFKEQ, per germline. Deletions cut 0 bases from V and 5 bases from J, with 11 bases between. The CDR3 extends over 15 amino acids. The CDR3 loop reads CASSQDQLADNEQFF. The CDR3 nucleotides read TGTGCCAGCAGCCAAGATCAGTTAGCGGACAATGAGCAGTTCTTC.

The chain employs TRBV2 and TRBJ2-1; D is ambiguous. This CDR3 spans 14 amino acids. Germline V gives CDR1 SNHLY, CDR2 FYNNEI. The V and J ends lost 3 bases and 6 bases respectively, with 12 bases between them. CDR3 nucleotides: TGTGCCAGCAGTGAGGCTAGATGGGTCAATGAGCAGTTCTTC. Protein sequence: CASSEARWVNEQFF.

The chain recombines TRBV27 with TRBJ2-7, with a weak D call TRBD1 (6 bases). The V end was cut by 5 bases, the J end by 3 bases, with 14 bases between. The CDR3 length is 14 residues. The germline CDR1 and CDR2 sequences are MNHEY and SMNVEV (reference sequence). The CDR3 region has the DNA TGTGCCAGCAGTCTCAGGGGACCGAACTACGAGCAGTACTTC. Translating it yields CASSLRGPNYEQYF.

The genes are TRBV6-5 and TRBJ1-2; D remains ambiguous. V dropped 5 bases and J dropped 6 bases, with 4 bases sitting between them. The CDR3 sequence is 10 residues long. Germline CDR1 reads MNHEY; CDR2 reads SVGAGI. The CDR3 DNA sequence: TGTGCCAGCAGTCAAAATGGCTACACCTTC. This encodes CASSQNGYTF.

This chain links TRBV14 with TRBJ2-7; TRBD2 matches 11 bases. CDR3 size: 16 residues. With V trimmed by 4 bases and J by 3 bases, 8 bases remained unmatched. Germline CDR1 is SGHDN and CDR2 is FVKESK. CDR3 DNA: TGTGCCAGCAGCCCATTTAGCGGGAGGGCCCTCTACGAGCAGTACTTC. Protein sequence: CASSPFSGRALYEQYF. Looking up the rest from reference TRBV14 and TRBJ2-7 gives the full variable domain: EAGVTQFPSHSVIEKGQTVTLRCDPISGHDNLYWYRRVMGKEIKFLLHFVKESKQDESGMPNNRFLAERTGGTYSTLKVQPAELEDSGVYFCASSPFSGRALYEQYFGPGTRLTVT.

V gene TRBV3-1 (or the pseudogene TRBV3-2) combines with J gene TRBJ2-1; TRBD1 is a possible D gene (6 bases). CDR3 length: 13 amino acids. V lost 2 bases to trimming and J lost 9 bases, with 11 bases between them. CDR1 LGHDT and CDR2 YNNKEL come from the germline V gene (reference sequence). Here the CDR3 DNA reads TGTGCCAGCAGCCAATGGCAGGGGACTGAGCAGTTCTTC. This sequence encodes CASSQWQGTEQFF.

This chain connects TRBV27 to TRBJ2-1; 10 bases fit TRBD1. Germline V gene sequence: CDR1 MNHEY, CDR2 SMNVEV (reference sequence). V was clipped by 5 bases and J by 9 bases; unmatched bases: 7. This CDR3 has 14 residues. CDR3 nucleotide sequence: TGTGCCAGCAGTCGACAGGGGGCGTTCGGTGAGCAGTTCTTC. This translates into CASSRQGAFGEQFF.

V gene TRBV27 combines with J gene TRBJ1-6; 10 bases match TRBD1. Germline loops: CDR1 MNHEY, CDR2 SMNVEV (reference sequence). The CDR3 is made up of 16 amino acids. The V segment lost 0 bases and the J segment 12 bases; nucleotides outside the gene matches: 8. The CDR3 spells CASSLSIWDRGGPLHF. The CDR3 nucleotides are TGTGCCAGCAGTTTATCGATATGGGACAGGGGAGGACCCCTCCACTTT.

The gene calls are TRBV6-5 and TRBJ2-1, with a tentative D call TRBD2 (5 bases). The germline V gene encodes CDR1 MNHEY and CDR2 SVGAGI. This CDR3 is 14 amino acids long. Trimming shortened V by 7 bases and J by 7 bases, and 17 bases separated the two germline ends. CDR3 in DNA: TGTGCCAGCAAGGGAGTCGGATCCCAAAATGAGCAGTTCTTC. Encoded protein: CASKGVGSQNEQFF.

This chain connects TRBV12-3 or TRBV12-4 to TRBJ2-5; TRBD2 is a possible D gene (5 bases). With 6 bases removed from V and 7 bases from J, the gap between germline ends came to 15 bases. There are 13 residues in the CDR3. In DNA, the CDR3 is TGTGCCAGCAGGTTTACTCCCGCGGGGACCCAGTACTTC. This encodes CASRFTPAGTQYF.

This clone was counted only a few times. This chain connects TRBV5-8 to TRBJ2-7; 8 nucleotides line up with TRBD1. Germline V gene data show CDR1 as SGHTS and CDR2 as YDEGEE. V dropped 1 base and J dropped 9; count of bases not matched to a gene: 9. The CDR3 length is 14 residues. DNA for the CDR3: TGTGCCAGCAGCTTGTCCGGACAGGGCGAAGGGCAGTACTTC. Its protein product is CASSLSGQGEGQYF.

The gene calls are TRBV24-1 and TRBJ2-1, with 7 bases that match TRBD1. The CDR3 is 15 residues long. Germline V gene lookup returns CDR1 KGHDR and CDR2 SFDVKD. V dropped 3 bases and J dropped 8; count of bases not matched to a gene: 9. CDR3 in amino acids: CATSDPLTGHDEQFF. The CDR3 bases are TGTGCCACCAGTGATCCGCTGACAGGGCACGATGAGCAGTTCTTC.

The chain recombines TRBV27 with TRBJ1-5, with a tentative D call TRBD1 (5 bases). This CDR3 is 15 amino acids long. CDR1 and CDR2 from the germline V gene are MNHEY and SMNVEV (reference sequence). Trimming took off 5 bases at V and 3 bases at J, with 14 bases between the two ends. The CDR3 DNA reads as TGTGCCAGCAGTCCCACGGGACTGAACAATCAGCCCCAGCATTTT. Protein product: CASSPTGLNNQPQHF.

CDR3: CASSETTSGGEDTQYF. The CDR3 coding sequence is TGTGCCAGCAGTGAAACGACTAGCGGGGGGGAAGATACGCAGTATTTT. The V call is TRBV6-1, the J call TRBJ2-3, with 14 bases matching TRBD2. V lost 2 bases, J lost 5 bases, and 3 bases stayed unmatched. The CDR3 covers 16 residues. From germline, CDR1 is MNHNS and CDR2 SASEGT.

The genes are TRBV14 and TRBJ2-3; D possibly corresponds to TRBD1 (6 bases). CDR3 size: 17 residues. The V gene lost 1 base and the J gene lost 3 bases, with 17 bases spanning the gap. Per the germline V gene, CDR1 is SGHDN and CDR2 is FVKESK. As DNA, the CDR3 is TGTGCCAGCAGCCAAGGTCGGGGACACCAGAGGACAGATACGCAGTATTTT. This codes for CASSQGRGHQRTDTQYF. The full variable domain, rest sourced from reference TRBV14 and TRBJ2-3, is EAGVTQFPSHSVIEKGQTVTLRCDPISGHDNLYWYRRVMGKEIKFLLHFVKESKQDESGMPNNRFLAERTGGTYSTLKVQPAELEDSGVYFCASSQGRGHQRTDTQYFGPGTRLTVL.

The chain has TRBV30 and TRBJ1-5, with D possibly matching TRBD1 (5 bases). Trimming shortened V by 5 bases and J by 1 base, and 9 bases separated the two germline ends. Germline values: CDR1 GTSNPN, CDR2 SVGIG (reference sequence). The CDR3 length is 13 residues. CDR3 bases: TGTGCCTGGGCCAGGGAAAGCAATCAGCCCCAGCATTTT. Its translation: CAWARESNQPQHF.